A selection of T cell receptor beta chains follows, all from one sample in a study of T cells after yellow fever vaccination. TCRdb ran MiXCR on the 5' RACE reads and lists one entry per CDR3 protein. This sample yields over 130,000 distinct CDR3 sequences, of which 7% to 9% are seen a single time; roughly 0.77% belongs to the top ten. The starting material was CD4+ T cells sorted from PBMCs, obtained 5 days after the yellow fever booster vaccination. Receptor source: a man in his thirties or forties who received the YFV17D yellow fever vaccine. CDR3s include the opening cysteine and the closing phenylalanine or tryptophan. D genes are given only for firm matches. The size field is filled for only some rows; it gives once, few, many or a size class.

>TRBJ1-1|many|16|TRBD1|TRBV3-1
TGTGCCAGCAGCCAAACGACAGGGACGGTAGGTACTGAAGCTTTCTTT
CASSQTTGTVGTEAFF
>TRBJ2-7|-|14|-|TRBV20-1
TGCAGTGCTAGAGAAGCCCCACGGATGGACGAGCAGTACTTC
CSAREAPRMDEQYF
>TRBJ2-2|many|14|-|TRBV6-5
TGTGCCAGCAGTTACTCGGCGGCCACCGGGGAGCTGTTTTTT
CASSYSAATGELFF
>TRBJ2-1|many|12|TRBD2|TRBV6-5
TGTGCCAGCATGGTACTAGCGGGTGAGCAGTTCTTC
CASMVLAGEQFF
>TRBJ2-7|many|16|-|TRBV20-1
TGCAGTGCTCCTTCCGGGACTGAAGGGCGTTCCTACGAGCAGTACTTC
CSAPSGTEGRSYEQYF
>TRBJ2-3|many|12|-|TRBV20-1
TGCAGTGTCACTGGGCCCCCAGATACGCAGTATTTT
CSVTGPPDTQYF
>TRBJ2-5|few|16|TRBD2|TRBV20-1
TGCAGTGCTAGACTAGCGGGAGGGCCTTCTGTAGAGACCCAGTACTTC
CSARLAGGPSVETQYF
>TRBJ2-3|many|15|TRBD2|TRBV5-6
TGTGCCAGCAGCTTCCGACTAGCGGGAGCGGATACGCAGTATTTT
CASSFRLAGADTQYF
>TRBJ2-3|many|14|-|TRBV15
TGTGCCACCAGCAAAGTGTCAGTCGCAGATACGCAGTATTTT
CATSKVSVADTQYF
>TRBJ2-5|few|13|TRBD1|TRBV30
TGTGCCTGGACAAGAGGGGGCAGGGAGACCCAGTACTTC
CAWTRGGRETQYF
>TRBJ2-5|many|13|-|TRBV3-1
TGTGCCAGCACCTTGGCCATTGGGGAGACCCAGTACTTC
CASTLAIGETQYF
>TRBJ2-5|many|17|-|TRBV5-1
TGCGCCAGCAGCTTGGTTCCCGACGGAGTAGGGAAAGAGACCCAGTACTTC
CASSLVPDGVGKETQYF
>TRBJ2-1|-|12|-|TRBV10-3
TGTGCCATCAGTGAGAGGGGAAATGAGCAGTTCTTC
CAISERGNEQFF
>TRBJ2-1|-|15|TRBD2|TRBV5-1
TGCGCCAGCAGCTTGCTAGCGGGAGGGGTTAATGAGCAGTTCTTC
CASSLLAGGVNEQFF
>TRBJ1-1|many|14|-|TRBV7-2
TGTGCCAGCAGCTTGTCGGGGACGAACACTGAAGCTTTCTTT
CASSLSGTNTEAFF
>TRBJ2-5|few|17|TRBD2|TRBV23-1
TGCGCCAGCAGTCAATGTTGGGCTAGCGGGAGTCAAGAGACCCAGTACTTC
CASSQCWASGSQETQYF
>TRBJ2-5|many|17|TRBD2|TRBV19
TGTGCCAGTAGTGGACACGGGGTGACTAGCGGCCAAGAGACCCAGTACTTC
CASSGHGVTSGQETQYF